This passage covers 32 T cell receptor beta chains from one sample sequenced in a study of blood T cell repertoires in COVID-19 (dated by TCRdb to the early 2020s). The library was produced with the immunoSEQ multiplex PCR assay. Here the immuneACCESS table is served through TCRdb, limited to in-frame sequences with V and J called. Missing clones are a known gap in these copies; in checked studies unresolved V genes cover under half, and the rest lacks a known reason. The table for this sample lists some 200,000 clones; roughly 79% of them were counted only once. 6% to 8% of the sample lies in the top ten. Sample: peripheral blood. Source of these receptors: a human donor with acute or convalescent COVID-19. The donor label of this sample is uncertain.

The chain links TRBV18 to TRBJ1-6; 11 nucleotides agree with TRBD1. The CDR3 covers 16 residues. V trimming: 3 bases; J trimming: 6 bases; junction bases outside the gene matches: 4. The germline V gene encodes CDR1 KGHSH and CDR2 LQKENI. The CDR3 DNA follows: TGTGCCAGCTCACCTGGGACAGGGGGAGGTAATTCACCCCTCCACTTT. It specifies CASSPGTGGGNSPLHF.

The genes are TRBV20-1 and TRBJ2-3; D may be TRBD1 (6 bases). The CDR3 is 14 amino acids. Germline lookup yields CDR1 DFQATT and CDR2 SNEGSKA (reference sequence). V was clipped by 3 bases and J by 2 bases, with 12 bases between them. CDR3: CSASFQGNTDTQYF. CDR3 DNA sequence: TGCAGTGCTAGTTTCCAGGGGAACACAGATACGCAGTATTTT.

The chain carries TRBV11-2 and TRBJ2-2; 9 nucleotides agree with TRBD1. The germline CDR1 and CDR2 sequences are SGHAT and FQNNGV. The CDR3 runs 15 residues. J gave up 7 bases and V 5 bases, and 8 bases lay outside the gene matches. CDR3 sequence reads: CASSRIQGAGGELFF. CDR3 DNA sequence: TGTGCCAGCAGCCGAATACAGGGGGCAGGCGGGGAGCTGTTTTTT.

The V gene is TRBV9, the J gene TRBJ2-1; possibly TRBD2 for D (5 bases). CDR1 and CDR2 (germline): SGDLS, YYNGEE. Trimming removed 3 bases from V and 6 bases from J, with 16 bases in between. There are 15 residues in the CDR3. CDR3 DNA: TGTGCCAGCAGCGCCCTCGGACTTTCGACCAATGAGCAGTTCTTC. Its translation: CASSALGLSTNEQFF.

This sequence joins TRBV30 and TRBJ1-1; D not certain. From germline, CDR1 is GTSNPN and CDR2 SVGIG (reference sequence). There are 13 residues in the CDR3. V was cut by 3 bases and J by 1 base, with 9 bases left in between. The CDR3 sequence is CAWSLRTNTEAFF. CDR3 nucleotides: TGTGCCTGGAGCCTCAGAACGAACACTGAAGCTTTCTTT.

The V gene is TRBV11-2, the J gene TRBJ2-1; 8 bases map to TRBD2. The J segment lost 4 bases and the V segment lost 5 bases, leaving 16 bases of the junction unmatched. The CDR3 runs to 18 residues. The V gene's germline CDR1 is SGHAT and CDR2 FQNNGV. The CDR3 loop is CASSLRKPSGSSYNEQFF. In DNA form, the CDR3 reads TGTGCCAGCAGCCTTAGAAAGCCCAGCGGGAGCAGTTACAATGAGCAGTTCTTC.

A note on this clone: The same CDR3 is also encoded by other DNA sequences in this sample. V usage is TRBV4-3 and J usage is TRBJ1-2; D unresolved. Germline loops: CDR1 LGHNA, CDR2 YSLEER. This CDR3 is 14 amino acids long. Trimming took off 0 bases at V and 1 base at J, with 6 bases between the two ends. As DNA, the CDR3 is TGCGCCAGCAGCCAAGACGGGATTAACTATGGCTACACCTTC. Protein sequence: CASSQDGINYGYTF.

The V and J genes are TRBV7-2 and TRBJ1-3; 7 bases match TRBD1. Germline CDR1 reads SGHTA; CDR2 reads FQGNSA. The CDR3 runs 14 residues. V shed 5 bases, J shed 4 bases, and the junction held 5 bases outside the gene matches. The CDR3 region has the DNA TGTGCCAGCAGCCCGTCGACAGGGGGAAACACCATATATTTT. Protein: CASSPSTGGNTIYF.

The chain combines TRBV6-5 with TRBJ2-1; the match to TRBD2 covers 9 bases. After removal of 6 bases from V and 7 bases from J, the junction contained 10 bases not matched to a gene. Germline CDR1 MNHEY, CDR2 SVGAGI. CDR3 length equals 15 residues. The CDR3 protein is CASSFRPSGINEQFF. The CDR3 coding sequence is TGTGCCAGCAGCTTTCGGCCTAGCGGGATTAATGAGCAGTTCTTC.

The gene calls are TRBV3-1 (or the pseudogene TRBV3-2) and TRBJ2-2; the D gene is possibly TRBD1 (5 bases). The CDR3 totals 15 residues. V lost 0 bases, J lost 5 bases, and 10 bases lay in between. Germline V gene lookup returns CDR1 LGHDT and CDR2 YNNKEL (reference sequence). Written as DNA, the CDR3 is TGTGCCAGCAGCCAAGATAGCAGGGCTACCGGGGAGCTGTTTTTT. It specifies CASSQDSRATGELFF.

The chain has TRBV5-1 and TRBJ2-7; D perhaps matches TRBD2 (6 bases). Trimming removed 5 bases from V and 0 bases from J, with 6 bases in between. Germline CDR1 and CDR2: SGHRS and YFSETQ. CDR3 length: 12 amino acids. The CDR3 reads CASRRDSYEQYF. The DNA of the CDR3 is TGCGCCAGCAGGCGGGACTCCTACGAGCAGTACTTC.

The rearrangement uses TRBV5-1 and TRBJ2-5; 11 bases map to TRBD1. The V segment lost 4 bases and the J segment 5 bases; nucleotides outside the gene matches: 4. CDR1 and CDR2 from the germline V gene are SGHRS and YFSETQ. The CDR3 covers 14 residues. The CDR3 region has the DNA TGCGCCAGCAGCGGACAGGGGGCCGGGGAGACCCAGTACTTC. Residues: CASSGQGAGETQYF.

DNA of the CDR3: TGTGCCAGCAGTCCGCACAGGGAGACCACTGAAGCTTTCTTT. It specifies CASSPHRETTEAFF. This chain links TRBV6-2 or TRBV6-3 with TRBJ1-1; perhaps TRBD1 as D (6 bases). CDR1 and CDR2 from the germline V gene are MNHEY and SVGEGT. The CDR3 runs to 14 residues. V lost 5 bases to trimming and J lost 4 bases, with 14 bases between them.

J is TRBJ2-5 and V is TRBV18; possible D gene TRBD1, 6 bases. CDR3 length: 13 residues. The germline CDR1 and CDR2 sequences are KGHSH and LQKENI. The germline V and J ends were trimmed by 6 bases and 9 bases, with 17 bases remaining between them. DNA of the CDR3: TGTGCCAGCTCCGAGAGACAGGACGGGGCCCAGTACTTC. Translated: CASSERQDGAQYF.

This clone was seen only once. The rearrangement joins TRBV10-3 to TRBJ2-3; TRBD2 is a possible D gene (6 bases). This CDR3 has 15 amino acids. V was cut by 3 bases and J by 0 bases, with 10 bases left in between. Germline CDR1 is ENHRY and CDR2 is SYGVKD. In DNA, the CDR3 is TGTGCCATCAGTGATCGTCGGGGGAGCACAGATACGCAGTATTTT. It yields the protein CAISDRRGSTDTQYF.

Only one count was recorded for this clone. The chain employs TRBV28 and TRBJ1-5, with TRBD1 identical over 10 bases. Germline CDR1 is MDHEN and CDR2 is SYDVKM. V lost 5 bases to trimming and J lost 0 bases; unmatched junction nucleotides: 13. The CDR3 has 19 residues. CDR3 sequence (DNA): TGTGCCAGCAGTCCAATCGGGACAGGGGTGGATTTTAGCAATCAGCCCCAGCATTTT. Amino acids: CASSPIGTGVDFSNQPQHF.

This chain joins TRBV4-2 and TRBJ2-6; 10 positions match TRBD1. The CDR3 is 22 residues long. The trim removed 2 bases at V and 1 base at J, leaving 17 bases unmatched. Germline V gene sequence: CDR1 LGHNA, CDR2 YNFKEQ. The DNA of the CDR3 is TGTGCCAGCAGCCAAAATACCTTCAGGTGGGACAGGGGTAGTTCTGGGGCCAACGTCCTGACTTTC. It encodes CASSQNTFRWDRGSSGANVLTF.

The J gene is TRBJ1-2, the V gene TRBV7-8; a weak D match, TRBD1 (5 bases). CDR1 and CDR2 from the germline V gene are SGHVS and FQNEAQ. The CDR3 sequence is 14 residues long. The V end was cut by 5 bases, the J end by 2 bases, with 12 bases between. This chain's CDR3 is CASSLERGNYGYTF. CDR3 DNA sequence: TGTGCCAGCAGCCTAGAAAGGGGCAACTATGGCTACACCTTC.

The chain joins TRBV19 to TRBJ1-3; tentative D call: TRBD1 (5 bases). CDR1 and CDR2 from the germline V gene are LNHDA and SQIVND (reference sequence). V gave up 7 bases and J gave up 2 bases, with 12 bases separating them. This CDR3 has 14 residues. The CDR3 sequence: CASMLQVAGNTIYF. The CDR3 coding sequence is TGTGCCAGTATGCTACAGGTCGCTGGAAACACCATATATTTT.

CDR3 bases: TGTGCCAGCAGTGAAGAGGTGGTGCCCGGACAGGGGGCGAAAAACATTCAGTACTTC. This encodes CASSEEVVPGQGAKNIQYF. This chain uses TRBV6-1 with TRBJ2-4; 11 bases align to TRBD1. V lost 1 base to trimming and J lost 4 bases; unmatched junction nucleotides: 12. CDR3 length: 19 residues. CDR1 MNHNS and CDR2 SASEGT come from the germline V gene.

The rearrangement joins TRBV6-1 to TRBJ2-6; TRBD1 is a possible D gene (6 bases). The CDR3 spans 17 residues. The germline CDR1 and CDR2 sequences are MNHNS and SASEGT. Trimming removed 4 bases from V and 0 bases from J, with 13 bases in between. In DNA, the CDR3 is TGTGCCAGCAGTGTGACAGGATCTGCCTCTGGGGCCAACGTCCTGACTTTC. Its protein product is CASSVTGSASGANVLTF.

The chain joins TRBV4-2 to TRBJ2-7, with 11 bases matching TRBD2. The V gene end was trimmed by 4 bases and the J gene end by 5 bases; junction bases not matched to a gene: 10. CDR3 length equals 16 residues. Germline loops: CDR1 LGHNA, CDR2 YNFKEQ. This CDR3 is CASSPRVAGGKNEQYF. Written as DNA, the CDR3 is TGTGCCAGCAGCCCCAGGGTAGCGGGAGGGAAGAACGAGCAGTACTTC.

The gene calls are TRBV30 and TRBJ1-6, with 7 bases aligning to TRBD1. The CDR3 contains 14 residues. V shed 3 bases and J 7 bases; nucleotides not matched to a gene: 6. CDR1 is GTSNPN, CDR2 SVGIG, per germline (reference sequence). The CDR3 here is CAWRAGQSNSPLHF. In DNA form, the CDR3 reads TGTGCCTGGAGGGCGGGACAGAGCAATTCACCCCTCCACTTT.

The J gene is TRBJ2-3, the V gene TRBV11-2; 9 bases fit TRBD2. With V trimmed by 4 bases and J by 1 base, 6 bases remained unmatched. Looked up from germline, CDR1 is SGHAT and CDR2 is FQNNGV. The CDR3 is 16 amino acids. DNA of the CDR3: TGTGCCAGCAGCTCCGGGCTAGCGGGACGCACAGATACGCAGTATTTT. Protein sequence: CASSSGLAGRTDTQYF. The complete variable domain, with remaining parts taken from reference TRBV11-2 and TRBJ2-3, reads EAGVAQSPRYKIIEKRQSVAFWCNPISGHATLYWYQQILGQGPKLLIQFQNNGVVDDSQLPKDRFSAERLKGVDSTLKIQPAKLEDSAVYLCASSSGLAGRTDTQYFGPGTRLTVL.

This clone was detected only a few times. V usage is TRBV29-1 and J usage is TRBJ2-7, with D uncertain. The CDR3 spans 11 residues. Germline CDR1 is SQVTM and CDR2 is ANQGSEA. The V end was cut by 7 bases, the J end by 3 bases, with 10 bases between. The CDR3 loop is CSGRSDYEQYF. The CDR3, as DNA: TGCAGCGGCCGGTCCGACTACGAGCAGTACTTC.

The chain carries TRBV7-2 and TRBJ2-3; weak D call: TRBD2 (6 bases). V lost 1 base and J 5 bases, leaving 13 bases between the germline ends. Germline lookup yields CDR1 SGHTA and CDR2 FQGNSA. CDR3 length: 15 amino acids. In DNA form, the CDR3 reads TGTGCCAGCAGCTTAGTTTTGGGGGGAGGAGATACGCAGTATTTT. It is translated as CASSLVLGGGDTQYF.

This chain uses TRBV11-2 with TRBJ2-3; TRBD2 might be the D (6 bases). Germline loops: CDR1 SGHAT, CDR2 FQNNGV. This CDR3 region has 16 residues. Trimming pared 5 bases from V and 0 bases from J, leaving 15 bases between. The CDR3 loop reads CASSPGTSASTDTQYF. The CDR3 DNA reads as TGTGCCAGCAGCCCAGGGACTTCCGCTAGCACAGATACGCAGTATTTT.

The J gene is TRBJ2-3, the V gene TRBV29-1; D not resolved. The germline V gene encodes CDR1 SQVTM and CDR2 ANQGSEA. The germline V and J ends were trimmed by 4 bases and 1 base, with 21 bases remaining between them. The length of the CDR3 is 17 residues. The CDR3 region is CSVAVSSILPGTDTQYF. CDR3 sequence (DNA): TGCAGCGTTGCGGTTAGTAGCATTCTACCGGGCACAGATACGCAGTATTTT.

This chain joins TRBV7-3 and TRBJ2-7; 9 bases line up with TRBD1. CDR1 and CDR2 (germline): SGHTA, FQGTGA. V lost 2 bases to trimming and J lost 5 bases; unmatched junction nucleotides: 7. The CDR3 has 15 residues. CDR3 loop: CASSLGQGPSDEQYF. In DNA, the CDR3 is TGTGCCAGCAGCTTAGGACAGGGGCCTAGTGACGAGCAGTACTTC.

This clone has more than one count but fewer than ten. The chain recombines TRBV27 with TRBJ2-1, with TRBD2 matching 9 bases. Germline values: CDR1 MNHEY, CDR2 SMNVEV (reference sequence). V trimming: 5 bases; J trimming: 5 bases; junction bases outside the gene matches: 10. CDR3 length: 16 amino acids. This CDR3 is CASSRGPSGNHNEQFF. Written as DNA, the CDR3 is TGTGCCAGCAGTCGGGGCCCTAGCGGGAATCACAATGAGCAGTTCTTC.

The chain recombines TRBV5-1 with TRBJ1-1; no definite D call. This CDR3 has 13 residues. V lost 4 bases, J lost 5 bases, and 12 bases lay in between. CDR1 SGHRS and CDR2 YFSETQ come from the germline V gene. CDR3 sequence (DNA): TGCGCCAGCAGCCTTAGGGAGAGGACTGAAGCTTTCTTT. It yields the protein CASSLRERTEAFF.

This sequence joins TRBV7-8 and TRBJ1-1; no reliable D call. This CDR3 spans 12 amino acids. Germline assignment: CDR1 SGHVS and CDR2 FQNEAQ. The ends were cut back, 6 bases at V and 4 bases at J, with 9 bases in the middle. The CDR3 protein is CASRRYGTEAFF. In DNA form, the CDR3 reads TGTGCCAGCAGGCGGTACGGCACTGAAGCTTTCTTT.